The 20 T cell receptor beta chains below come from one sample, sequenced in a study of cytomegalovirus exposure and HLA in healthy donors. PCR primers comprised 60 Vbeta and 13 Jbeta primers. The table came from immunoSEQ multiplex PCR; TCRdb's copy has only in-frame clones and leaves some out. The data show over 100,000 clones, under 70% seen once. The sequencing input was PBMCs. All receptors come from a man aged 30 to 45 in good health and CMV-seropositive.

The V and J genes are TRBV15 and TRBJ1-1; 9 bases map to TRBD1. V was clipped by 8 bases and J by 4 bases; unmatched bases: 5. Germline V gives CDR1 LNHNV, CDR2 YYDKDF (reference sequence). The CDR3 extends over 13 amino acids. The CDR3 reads CATSGTGFTEAFF. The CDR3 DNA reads TGTGCCACCTCCGGGACAGGGTTCACTGAAGCTTTCTTT.

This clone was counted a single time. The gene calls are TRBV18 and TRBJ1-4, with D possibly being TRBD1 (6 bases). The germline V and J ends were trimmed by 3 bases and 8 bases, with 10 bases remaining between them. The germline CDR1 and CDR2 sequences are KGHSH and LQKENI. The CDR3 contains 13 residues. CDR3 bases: TGTGCCAGCTCACCCGGGACAAAGGAAAAACTGTTTTTT. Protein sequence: CASSPGTKEKLFF.

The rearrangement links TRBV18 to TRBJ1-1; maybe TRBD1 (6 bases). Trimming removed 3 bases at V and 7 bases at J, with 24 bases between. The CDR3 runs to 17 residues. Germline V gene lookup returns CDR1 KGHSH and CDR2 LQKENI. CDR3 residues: CASSPYPSTPGDNEAFF. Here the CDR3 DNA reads TGTGCCAGCTCACCCTACCCTTCTACACCAGGGGATAATGAAGCTTTCTTT.

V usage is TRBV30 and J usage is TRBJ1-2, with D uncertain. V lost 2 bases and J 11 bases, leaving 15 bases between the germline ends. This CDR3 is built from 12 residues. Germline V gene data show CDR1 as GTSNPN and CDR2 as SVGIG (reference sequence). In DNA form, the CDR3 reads TGTGCCTGGAGTCCCCCCCCTTTGAGATACACCTTC. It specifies CAWSPPPLRYTF.

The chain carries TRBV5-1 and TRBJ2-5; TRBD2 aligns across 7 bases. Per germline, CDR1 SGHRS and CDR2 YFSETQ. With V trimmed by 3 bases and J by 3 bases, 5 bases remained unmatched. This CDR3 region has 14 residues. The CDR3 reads CASSYGGGEETQYF. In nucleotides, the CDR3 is TGCGCCAGCAGCTACGGGGGAGGGGAAGAGACCCAGTACTTC.

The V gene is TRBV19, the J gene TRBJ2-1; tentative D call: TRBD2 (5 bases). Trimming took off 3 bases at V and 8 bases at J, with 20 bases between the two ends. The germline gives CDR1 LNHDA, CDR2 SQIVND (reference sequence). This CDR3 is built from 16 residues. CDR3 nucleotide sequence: TGTGCCAGTAGTATGACTACGGGTCCGGTTTTGGATGAGCAGTTCTTC. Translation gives CASSMTTGPVLDEQFF.

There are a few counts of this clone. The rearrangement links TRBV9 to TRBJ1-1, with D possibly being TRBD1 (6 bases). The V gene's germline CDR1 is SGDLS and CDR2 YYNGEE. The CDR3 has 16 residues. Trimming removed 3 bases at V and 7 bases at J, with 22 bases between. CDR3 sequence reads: CASSATWGAGGNEAFF. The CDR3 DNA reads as TGTGCCAGCAGCGCTACTTGGGGGGCGGGGGGGAATGAAGCTTTCTTT. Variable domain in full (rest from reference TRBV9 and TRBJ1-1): DSGVTQTPKHLITATGQRVTLRCSPRSGDLSVYWYQQSLDQGLQFLIQYYNGEERAKGNILERFSAQQFPDLHSELNLSSLELGDSALYFCASSATWGAGGNEAFFGQGTRLTVV.

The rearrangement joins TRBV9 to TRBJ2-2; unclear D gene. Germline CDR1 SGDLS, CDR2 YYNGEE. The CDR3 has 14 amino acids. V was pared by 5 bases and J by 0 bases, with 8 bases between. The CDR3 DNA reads TGTGCCAGCAGGAGGCTTACGAACACCGGGGAGCTGTTTTTT. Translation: CASRRLTNTGELFF.

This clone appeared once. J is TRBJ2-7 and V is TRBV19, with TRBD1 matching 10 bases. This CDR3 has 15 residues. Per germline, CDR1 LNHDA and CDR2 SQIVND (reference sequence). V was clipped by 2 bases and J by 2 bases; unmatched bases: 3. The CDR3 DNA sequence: TGTGCCAGTAGTATACGGGACAGGGGACCCTACGAGCAGTACTTC. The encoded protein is CASSIRDRGPYEQYF.

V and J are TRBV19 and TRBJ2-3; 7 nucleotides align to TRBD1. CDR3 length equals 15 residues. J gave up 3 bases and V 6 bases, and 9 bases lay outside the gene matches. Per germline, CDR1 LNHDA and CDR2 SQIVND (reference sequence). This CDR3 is CASRRTGGRTDTQYF. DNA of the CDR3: TGTGCCAGTAGGAGGACAGGAGGACGTACAGATACGCAGTATTTT.

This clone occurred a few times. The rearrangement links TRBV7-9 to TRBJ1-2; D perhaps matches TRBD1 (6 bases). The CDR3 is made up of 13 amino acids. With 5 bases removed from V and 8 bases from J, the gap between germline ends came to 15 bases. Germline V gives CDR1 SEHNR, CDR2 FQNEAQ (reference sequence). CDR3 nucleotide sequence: TGTGCCAGCAGCCCGGACAGATTCGGAGGCTACACCTTC. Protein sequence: CASSPDRFGGYTF. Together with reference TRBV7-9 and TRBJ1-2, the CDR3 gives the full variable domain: DTGVSQNPRHKITKRGQNVTFRCDPISEHNRLYWYRQTLGQGPEFLTYFQNEAQLEKSRLLSDRFSAERPKGSFSTLEIQRTEQGDSAMYLCASSPDRFGGYTFGSGTRLTVV.

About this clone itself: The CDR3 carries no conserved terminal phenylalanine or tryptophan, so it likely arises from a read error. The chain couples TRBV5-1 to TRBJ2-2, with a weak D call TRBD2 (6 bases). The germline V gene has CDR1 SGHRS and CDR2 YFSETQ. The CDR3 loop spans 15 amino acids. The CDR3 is CASRLEGAGTGELFL. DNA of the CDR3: TGCGCCAGCAGGTTGGAGGGCGCCGGCACCGGGGAGCTGTTTCTT.

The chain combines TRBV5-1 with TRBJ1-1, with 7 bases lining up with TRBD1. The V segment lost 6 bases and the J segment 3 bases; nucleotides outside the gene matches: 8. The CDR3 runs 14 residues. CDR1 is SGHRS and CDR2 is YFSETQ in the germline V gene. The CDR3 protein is CASTQGQRDTEAFF. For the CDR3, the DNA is TGCGCCAGCACCCAGGGACAGCGGGACACTGAAGCTTTCTTT. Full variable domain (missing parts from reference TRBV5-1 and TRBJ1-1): KAGVTQTPRYLIKTRGQQVTLSCSPISGHRSVSWYQQTPGQGLQFLFEYFSETQRNKGNFPGRFSGRQFSNSRSEMNVSTLELGDSALYLCASTQGQRDTEAFFGQGTRLTVV.

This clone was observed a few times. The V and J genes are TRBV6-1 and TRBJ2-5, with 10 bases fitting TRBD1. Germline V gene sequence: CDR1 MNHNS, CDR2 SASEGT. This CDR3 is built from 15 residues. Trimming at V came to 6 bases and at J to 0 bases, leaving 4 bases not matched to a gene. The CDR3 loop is CASRSGTGDQETQYF. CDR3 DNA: TGTGCCAGCAGATCCGGGACAGGGGACCAAGAGACCCAGTACTTC.

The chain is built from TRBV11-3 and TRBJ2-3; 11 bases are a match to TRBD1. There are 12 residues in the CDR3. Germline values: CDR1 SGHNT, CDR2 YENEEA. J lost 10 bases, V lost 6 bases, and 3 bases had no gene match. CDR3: CASSRTGGPQYF. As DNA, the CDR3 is TGTGCCAGCAGTAGGACAGGGGGCCCGCAGTATTTT.

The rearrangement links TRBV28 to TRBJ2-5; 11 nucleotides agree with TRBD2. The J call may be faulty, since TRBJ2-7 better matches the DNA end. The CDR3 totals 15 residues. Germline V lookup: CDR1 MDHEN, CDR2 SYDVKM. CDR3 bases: TGTGCCAGCAGTTTTACTAGCGGGGGCCGGGACGAGCAGTACTTC. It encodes CASSFTSGGRDEQYF.

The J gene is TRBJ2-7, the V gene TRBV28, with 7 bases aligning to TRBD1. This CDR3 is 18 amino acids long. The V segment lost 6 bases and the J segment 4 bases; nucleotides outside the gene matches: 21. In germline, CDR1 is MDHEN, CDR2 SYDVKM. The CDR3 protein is CASSRTAKTGLWIYEQYV. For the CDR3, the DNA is TGTGCCAGCAGCCGCACGGCTAAGACAGGGTTATGGATATACGAGCAGTACGTC.

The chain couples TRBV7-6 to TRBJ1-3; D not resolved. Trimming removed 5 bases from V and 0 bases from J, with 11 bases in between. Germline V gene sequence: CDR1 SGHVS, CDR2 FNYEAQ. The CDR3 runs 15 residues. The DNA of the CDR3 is TGTGCCAGCAGCGCCCAGGATTTCTCTGGAAACACCATATATTTT. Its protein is CASSAQDFSGNTIYF.

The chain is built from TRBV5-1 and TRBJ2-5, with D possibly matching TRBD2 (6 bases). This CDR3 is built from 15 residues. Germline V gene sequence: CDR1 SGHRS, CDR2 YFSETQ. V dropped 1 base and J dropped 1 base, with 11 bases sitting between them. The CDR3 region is CASSLYTGGQETQYF. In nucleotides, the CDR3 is TGCGCCAGCAGCTTGTATACCGGGGGCCAAGAGACCCAGTACTTC.

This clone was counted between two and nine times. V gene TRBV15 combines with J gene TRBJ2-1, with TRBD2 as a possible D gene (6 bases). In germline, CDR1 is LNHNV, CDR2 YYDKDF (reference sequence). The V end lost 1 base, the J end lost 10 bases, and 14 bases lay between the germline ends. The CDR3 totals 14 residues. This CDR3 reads CATSRGGAGGEQFF. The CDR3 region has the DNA TGTGCCACCAGCAGAGGCGGGGCAGGAGGGGAGCAGTTCTTC.